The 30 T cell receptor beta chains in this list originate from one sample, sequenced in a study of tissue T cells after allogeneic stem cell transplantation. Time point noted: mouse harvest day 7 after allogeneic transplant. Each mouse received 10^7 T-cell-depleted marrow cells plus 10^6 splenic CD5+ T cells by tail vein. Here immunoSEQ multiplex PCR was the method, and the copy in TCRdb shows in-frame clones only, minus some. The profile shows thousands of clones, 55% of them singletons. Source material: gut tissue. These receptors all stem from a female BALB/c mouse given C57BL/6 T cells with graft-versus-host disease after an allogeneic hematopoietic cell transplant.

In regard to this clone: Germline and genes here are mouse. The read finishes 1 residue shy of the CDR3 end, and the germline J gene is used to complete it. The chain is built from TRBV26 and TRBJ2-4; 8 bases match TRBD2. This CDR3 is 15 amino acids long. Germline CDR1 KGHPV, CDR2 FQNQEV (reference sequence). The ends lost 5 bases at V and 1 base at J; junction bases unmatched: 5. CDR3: CASSFSTGGQNTLYF. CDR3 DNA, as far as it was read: TGTGCCAGCAGTTTCTCGACTGGGGGTCAAAACACCTTGTAC.

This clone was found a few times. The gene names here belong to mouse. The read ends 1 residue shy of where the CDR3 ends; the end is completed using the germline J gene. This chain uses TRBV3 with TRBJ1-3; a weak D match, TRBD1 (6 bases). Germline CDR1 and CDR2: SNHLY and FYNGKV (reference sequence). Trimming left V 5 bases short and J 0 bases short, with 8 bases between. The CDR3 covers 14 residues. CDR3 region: CASSLDSSGNTLYF. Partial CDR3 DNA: TGTGCCAGCAGCCTGGACAGTTCTGGAAATACGCTCTAT.

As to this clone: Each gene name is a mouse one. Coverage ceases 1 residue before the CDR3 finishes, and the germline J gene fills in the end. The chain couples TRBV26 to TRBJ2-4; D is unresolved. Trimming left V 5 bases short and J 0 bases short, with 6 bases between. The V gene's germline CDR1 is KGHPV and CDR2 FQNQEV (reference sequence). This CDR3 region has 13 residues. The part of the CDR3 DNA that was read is TGTGCCAGCAGTGGGGTTAGTCAAAACACCTTGTAC. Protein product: CASSGVSQNTLY. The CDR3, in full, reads CASSGVSQNTLYF.

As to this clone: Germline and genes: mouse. The CDR3 bases that were read are TGTGCCAGCAGTCCGGGACTGGGGTTGTATGAACAGTAC. Its protein product is CASSPGLGLYEQY. The whole CDR3 protein reads CASSPGLGLYEQYF. The chain links TRBV26 to TRBJ2-7, with 10 bases fitting TRBD2. The CDR3 end lies 1 residue beyond the end of the read and is filled in from the germline J gene. The CDR3 is 14 amino acids. Trimming cost V 4 bases and J 4 bases; bases outside gene matches: 4. Germline V gives CDR1 KGHPV, CDR2 FQNQEV (reference sequence).

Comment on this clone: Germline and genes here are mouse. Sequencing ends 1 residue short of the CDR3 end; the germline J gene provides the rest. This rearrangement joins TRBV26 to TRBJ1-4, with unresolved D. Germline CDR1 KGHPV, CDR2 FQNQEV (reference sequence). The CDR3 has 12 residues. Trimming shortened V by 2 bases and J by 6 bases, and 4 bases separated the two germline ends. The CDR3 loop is CASSLGHERLFF. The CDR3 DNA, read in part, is TGTGCCAGCAGTCTGGGGCACGAAAGATTATTT. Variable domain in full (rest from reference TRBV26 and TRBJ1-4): NSKVIQTPRYLVKGQGQKAKMRCIPEKGHPVVFWYQQNKNNEFKFLINFQNQEVLQQIDMTEKRFSAECPSNSPCSLEIQSSEAGDSALYLCASSLGHERLFFGHGTKLSVL.

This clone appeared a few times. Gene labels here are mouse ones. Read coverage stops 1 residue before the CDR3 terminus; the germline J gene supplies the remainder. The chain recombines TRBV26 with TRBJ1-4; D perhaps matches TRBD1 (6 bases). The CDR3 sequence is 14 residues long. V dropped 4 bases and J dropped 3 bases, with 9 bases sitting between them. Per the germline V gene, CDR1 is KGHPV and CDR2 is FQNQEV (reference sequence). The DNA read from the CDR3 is TGTGCCAGCAGTCGCAGGGGAGCCAACGAAAGATTATTT. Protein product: CASSRRGANERLF. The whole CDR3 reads CASSRRGANERLFF. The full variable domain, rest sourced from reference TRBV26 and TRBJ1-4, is NSKVIQTPRYLVKGQGQKAKMRCIPEKGHPVVFWYQQNKNNEFKFLINFQNQEVLQQIDMTEKRFSAECPSNSPCSLEIQSSEAGDSALYLCASSRRGANERLFFGHGTKLSVL.

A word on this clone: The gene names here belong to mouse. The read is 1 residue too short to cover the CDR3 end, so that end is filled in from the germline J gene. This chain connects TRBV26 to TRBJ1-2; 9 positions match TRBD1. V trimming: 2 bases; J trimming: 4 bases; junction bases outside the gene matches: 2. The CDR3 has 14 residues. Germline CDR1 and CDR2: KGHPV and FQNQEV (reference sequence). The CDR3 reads CASSLTGGVSDYTF. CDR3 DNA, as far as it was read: TGTGCCAGCAGTCTGACAGGGGGCGTCTCCGACTACACC.

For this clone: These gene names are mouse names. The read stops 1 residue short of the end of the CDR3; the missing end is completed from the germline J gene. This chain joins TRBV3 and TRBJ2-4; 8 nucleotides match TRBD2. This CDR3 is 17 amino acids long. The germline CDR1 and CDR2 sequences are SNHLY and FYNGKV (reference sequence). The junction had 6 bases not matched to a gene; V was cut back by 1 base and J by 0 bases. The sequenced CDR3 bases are TGTGCCAGCAGCTTAGGTTGGGGGGGGTCTAGTCAAAACACCTTGTAC. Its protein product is CASSLGWGGSSQNTLY. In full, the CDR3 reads CASSLGWGGSSQNTLYF.

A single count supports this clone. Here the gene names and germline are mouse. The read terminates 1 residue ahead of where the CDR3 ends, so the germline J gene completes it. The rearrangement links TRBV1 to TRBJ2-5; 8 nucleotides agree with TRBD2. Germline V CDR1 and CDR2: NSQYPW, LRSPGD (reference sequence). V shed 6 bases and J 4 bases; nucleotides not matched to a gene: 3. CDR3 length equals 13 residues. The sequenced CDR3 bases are TGCACCTGCAGGCTGGGGGGAGAAGACACCCAGTAC. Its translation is CTCRLGGEDTQY. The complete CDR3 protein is CTCRLGGEDTQYF.

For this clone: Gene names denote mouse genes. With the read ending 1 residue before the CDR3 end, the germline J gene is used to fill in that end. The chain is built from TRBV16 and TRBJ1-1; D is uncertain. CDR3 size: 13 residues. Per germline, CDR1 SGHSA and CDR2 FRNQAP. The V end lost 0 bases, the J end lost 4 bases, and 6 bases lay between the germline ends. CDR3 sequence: CASSLDRITEVFF. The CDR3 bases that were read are TGTGCAAGCAGCTTAGACAGGATCACAGAAGTCTTC.

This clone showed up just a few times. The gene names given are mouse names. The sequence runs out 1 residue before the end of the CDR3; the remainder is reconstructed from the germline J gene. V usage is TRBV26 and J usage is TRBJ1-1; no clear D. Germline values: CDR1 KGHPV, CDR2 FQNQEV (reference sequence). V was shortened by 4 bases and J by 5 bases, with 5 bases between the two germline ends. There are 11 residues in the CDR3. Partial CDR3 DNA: TGTGCCAGCAGTCGCGGGACAGAAGTCTTC. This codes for CASSRGTEVF. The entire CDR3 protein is CASSRGTEVFF.

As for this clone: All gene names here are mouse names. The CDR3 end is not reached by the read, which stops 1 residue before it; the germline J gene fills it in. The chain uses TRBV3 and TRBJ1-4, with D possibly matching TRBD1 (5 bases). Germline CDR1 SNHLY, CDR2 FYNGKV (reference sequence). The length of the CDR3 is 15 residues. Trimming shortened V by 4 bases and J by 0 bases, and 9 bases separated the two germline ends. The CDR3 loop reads CASSSPGLSNERLFF. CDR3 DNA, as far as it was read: TGTGCCAGCAGCTCTCCGGGACTTTCCAACGAAAGATTATTT.

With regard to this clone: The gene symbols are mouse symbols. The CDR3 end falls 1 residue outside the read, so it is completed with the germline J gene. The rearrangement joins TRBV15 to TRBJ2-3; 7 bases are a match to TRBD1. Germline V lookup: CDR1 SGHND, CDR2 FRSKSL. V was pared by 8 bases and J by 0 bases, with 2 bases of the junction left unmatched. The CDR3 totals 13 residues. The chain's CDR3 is CASHRGSAETLYF. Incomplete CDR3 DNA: TGTGCCAGCCACAGGGGTAGTGCAGAAACGCTGTAT.

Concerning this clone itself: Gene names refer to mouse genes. The sequenced part of the CDR3 DNA is TGTGCCTGGAGCCTCGGGACTGGGCATAACTATGCTGAGCAGTTC. Protein: CAWSLGTGHNYAEQF. The entire CDR3 protein is CAWSLGTGHNYAEQFF. The chain links TRBV31 to TRBJ2-1, with TRBD2 identical over 9 bases. The CDR3 is cut off 1 residue early in the read; its end comes from the germline J gene. The CDR3 is 16 residues long. Germline values: CDR1 GKSSPN, CDR2 SITVG. J gave up 0 bases and V 3 bases, and 6 bases lay outside the gene matches.

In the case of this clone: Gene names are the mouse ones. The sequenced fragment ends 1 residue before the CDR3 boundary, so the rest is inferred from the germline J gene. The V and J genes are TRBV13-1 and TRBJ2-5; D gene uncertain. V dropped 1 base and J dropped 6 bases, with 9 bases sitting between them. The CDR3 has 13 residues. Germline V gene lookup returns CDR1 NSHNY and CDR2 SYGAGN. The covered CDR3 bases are TGTGCCAGCAGTGATAGGGAAGGGGACACCCAGTAC. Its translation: CASSDREGDTQY. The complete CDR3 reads CASSDREGDTQYF.

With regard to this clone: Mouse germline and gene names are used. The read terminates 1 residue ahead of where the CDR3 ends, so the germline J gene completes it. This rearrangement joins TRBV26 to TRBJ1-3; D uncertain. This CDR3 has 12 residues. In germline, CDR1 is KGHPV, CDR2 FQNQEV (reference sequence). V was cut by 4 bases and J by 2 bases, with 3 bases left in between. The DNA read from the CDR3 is TGTGCCAGCAGTCCTCCTGGAAATACGCTCTAT. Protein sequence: CASSPPGNTLY. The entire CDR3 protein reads CASSPPGNTLYF.

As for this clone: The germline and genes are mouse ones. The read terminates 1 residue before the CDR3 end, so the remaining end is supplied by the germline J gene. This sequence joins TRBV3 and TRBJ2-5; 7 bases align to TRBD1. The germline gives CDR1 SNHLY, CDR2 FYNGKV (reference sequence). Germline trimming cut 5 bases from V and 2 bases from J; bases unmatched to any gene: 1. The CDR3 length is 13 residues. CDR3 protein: CASSRDSQDTQYF. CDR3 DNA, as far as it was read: TGTGCCAGCAGCCGGGACAGCCAAGACACCCAGTAC.

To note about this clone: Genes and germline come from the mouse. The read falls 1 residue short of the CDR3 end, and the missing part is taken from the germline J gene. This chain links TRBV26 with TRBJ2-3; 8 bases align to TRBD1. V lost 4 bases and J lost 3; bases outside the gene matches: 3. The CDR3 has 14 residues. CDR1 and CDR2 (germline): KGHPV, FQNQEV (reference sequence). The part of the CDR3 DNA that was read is TGTGCCAGCAGTCGCAGGGGGCGAGCAGAAACGCTGTAT. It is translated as CASSRRGRAETLY. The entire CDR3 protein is CASSRRGRAETLYF.

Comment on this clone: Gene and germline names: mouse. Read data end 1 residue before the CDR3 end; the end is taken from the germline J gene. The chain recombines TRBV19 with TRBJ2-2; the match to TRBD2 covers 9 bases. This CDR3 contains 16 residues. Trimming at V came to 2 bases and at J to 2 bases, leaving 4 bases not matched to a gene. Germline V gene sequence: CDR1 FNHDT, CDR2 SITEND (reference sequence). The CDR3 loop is CASSILGGVNTGQLYF. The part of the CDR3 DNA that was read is TGTGCCAGCAGTATCCTGGGGGGGGTGAACACCGGGCAGCTCTAC.

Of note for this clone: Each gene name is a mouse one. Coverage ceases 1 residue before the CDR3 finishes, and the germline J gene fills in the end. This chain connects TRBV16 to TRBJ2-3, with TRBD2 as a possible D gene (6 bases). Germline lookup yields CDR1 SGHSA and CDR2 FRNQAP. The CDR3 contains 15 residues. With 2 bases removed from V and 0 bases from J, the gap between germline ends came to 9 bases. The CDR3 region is CASSLFGGSAETLYF. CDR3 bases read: TGTGCAAGCAGCTTATTTGGGGGAAGTGCAGAAACGCTGTAT.

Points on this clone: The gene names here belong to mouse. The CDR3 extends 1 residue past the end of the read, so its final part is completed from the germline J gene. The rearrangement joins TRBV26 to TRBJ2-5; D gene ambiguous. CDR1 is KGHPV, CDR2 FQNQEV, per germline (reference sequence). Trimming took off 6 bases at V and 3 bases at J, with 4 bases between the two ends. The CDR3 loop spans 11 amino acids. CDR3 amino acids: CASSRQDTQYF. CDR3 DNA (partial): TGTGCCAGCAGCCGGCAAGACACCCAGTAC.

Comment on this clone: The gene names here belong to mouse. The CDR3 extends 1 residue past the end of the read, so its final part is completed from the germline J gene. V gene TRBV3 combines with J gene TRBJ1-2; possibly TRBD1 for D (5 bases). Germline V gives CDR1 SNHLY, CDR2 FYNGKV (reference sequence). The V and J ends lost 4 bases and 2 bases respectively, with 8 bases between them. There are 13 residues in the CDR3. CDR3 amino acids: CASSSRQNSDYTF. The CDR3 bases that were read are TGTGCCAGCAGCTCCAGACAGAACTCCGACTACACC.

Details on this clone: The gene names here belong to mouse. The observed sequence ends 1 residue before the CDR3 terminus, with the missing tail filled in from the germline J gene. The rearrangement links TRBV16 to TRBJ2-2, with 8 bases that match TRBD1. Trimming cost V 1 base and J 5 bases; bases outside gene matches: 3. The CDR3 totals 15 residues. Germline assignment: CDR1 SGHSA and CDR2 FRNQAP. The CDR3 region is CASSLGQGKTGQLYF. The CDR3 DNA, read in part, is TGTGCAAGCAGCTTAGGACAGGGGAAGACCGGGCAGCTCTAC.

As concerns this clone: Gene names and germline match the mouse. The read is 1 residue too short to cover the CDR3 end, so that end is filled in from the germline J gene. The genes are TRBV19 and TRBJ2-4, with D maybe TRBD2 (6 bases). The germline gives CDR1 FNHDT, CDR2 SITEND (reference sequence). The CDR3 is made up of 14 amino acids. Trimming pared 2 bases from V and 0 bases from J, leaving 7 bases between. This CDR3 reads CASSMGTSQNTLYF. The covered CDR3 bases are TGTGCCAGCAGTATGGGGACTAGTCAAAACACCTTGTAC.

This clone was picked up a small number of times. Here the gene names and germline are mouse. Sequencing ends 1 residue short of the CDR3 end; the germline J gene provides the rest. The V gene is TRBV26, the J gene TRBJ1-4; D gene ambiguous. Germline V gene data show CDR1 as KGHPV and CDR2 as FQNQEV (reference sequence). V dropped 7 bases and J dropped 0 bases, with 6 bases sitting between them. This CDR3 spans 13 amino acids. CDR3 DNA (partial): TGTGCCAGCACCATCCTTTCCAACGAAAGATTATTT. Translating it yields CASTILSNERLF. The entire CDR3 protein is CASTILSNERLFF.

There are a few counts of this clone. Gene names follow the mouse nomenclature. The CDR3 reads CSSSQSWAPLF. The DNA read from the CDR3 is TGCTCCAGCAGTCAATCGTGGGCTCCGCTT. The V gene is TRBV23, the J gene TRBJ1-5. Read coverage stops 1 residue before the CDR3 terminus; the germline J gene supplies the remainder. The CDR3 covers 11 residues. CDR1 KGHTA and CDR2 FQNQQP come from the germline V gene.

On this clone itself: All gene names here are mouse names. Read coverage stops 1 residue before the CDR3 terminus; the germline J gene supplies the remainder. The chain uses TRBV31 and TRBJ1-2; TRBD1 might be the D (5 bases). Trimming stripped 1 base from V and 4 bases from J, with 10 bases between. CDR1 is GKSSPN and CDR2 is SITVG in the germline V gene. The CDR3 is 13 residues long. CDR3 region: CAWSPRAGSDYTF. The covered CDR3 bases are TGTGCCTGGAGTCCCAGGGCAGGCTCCGACTACACC.

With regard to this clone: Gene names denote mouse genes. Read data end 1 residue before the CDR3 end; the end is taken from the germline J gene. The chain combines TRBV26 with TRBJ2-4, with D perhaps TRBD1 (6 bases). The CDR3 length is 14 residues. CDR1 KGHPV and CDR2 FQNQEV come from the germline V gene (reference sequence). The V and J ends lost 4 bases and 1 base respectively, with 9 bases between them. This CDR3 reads CASSPAGGQNTLYF. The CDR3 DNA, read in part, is TGTGCCAGCAGTCCGGCAGGGGGTCAAAACACCTTGTAC.

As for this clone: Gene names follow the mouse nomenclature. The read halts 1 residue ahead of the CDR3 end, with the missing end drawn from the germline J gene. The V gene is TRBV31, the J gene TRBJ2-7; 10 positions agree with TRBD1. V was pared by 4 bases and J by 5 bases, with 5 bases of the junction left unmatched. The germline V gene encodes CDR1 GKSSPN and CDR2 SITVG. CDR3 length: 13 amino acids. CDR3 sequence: CAWIPDRGHEQYF. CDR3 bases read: TGTGCCTGGATTCCCGACAGGGGGCATGAACAGTAC.

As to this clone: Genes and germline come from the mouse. The CDR3: CASSSGDSYNSPLYF. The CDR3 bases that were read are TGTGCAAGCAGCTCCGGGGATTCCTATAATTCGCCCCTCTAC. The V and J genes are TRBV16 and TRBJ1-6; D call uncertain. Coverage ceases 1 residue before the CDR3 finishes, and the germline J gene fills in the end. TRBJ1-6 is flagged as an ORF with uncertain function. There are 15 residues in the CDR3. V lost 4 bases to trimming and J lost 0 bases, with 7 bases between them. CDR1 is SGHSA and CDR2 is FRNQAP in the germline V gene.